There are a few counts of the clone carrying this TCR beta chain. Its antigen is still unknown. This specimen comes from a study of identical twins. A universal primer binding site was introduced by template switching. The final cDNA contained unique molecular identifiers. TCRdb re-called the 5' RACE reads through MiXCR, storing one row per CDR3 protein. Of about 700,000 distinct CDR3 sequences detected, approximately 6% appear once; the ten largest clones hold 1.5% to 2%. General study points: Invariant MAIT and iNKT cells are populations that could partly confound zero-insertion analyses. With abundant cord blood beta clonotypes, insertions were fewer; memory repertoires showed no such pattern.

The CDR3 is 12 residues long. V lost 4 bases to trimming and J lost 5 bases, with 9 bases between them. This sequence originates from a man between 18 and 35 years old in good health. Sequenced: naive T cells sorted from blood. The chain is built from TRBV12-3 or TRBV12-4 and TRBJ2-7, with D perhaps being TRBD1 or TRBD2 (5 bases each). The CDR3 region is CASSWGLNEQYF. For the CDR3, the DNA is TGTGCCAGCAGTTGGGGGTTGAACGAGCAGTACTTC.